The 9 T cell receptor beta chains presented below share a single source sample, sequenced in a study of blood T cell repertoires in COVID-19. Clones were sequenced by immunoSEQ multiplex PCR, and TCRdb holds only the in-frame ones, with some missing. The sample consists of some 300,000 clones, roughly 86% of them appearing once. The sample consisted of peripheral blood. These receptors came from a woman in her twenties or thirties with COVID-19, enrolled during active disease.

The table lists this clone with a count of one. CDR3 in DNA: TGCGCCAGCAGAAGGGGACAGGCAGTTACCTACGAGCAGTACTTC. Translated, it gives CASRRGQAVTYEQYF. The chain carries TRBV5-1 and TRBJ2-7; 8 nucleotides align to TRBD1. The CDR3 totals 15 residues. CDR1 is SGHRS, CDR2 YFSETQ, per germline. The V gene end was trimmed by 5 bases and the J gene end by 2 bases; junction bases not matched to a gene: 9.

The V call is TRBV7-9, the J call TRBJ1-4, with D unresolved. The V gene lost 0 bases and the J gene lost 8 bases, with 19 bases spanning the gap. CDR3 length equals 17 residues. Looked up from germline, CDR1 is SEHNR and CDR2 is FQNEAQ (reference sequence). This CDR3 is CASSLADNSNRNEKLFF. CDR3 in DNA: TGTGCCAGCAGCTTAGCGGATAACAGTAACCGGAACGAAAAACTGTTTTTT.

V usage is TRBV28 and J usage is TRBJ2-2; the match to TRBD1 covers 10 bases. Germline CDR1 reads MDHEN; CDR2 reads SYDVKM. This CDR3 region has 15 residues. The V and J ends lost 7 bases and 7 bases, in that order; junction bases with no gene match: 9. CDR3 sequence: CASTLRDRGSGELFF. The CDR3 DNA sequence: TGTGCCAGCACTCTTCGGGACAGGGGAAGCGGGGAGCTGTTTTTT.

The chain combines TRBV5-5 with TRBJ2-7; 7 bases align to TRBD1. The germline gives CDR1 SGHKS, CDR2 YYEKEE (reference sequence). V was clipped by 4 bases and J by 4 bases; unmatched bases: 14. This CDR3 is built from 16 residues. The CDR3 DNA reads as TGTGCCAGCAGCCAACTCGGACAGGCTAACATTTACGAGCAGTACTTC. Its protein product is CASSQLGQANIYEQYF.

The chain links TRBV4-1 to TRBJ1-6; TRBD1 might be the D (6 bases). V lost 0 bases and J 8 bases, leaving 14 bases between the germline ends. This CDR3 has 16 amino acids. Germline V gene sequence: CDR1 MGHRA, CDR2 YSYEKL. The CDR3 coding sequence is TGCGCCAGCAGCCAAGATCCTGAACAGGGCTATTCACCCCTCCACTTT. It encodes CASSQDPEQGYSPLHF.

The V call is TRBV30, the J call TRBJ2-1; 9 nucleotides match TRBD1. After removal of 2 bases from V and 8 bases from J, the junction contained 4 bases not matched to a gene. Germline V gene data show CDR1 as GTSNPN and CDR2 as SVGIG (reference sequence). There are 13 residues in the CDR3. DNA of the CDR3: TGTGCCTGGAGTTCCGGGACAGGGTATGAGCAGTTCTTC. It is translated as CAWSSGTGYEQFF.

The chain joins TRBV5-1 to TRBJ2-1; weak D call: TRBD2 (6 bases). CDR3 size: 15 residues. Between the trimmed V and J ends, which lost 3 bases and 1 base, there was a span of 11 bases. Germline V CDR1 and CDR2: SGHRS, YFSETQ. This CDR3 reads CASSSPTSSYNEQFF. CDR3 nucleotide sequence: TGCGCCAGCAGCTCACCGACTAGTTCCTACAATGAGCAGTTCTTC.

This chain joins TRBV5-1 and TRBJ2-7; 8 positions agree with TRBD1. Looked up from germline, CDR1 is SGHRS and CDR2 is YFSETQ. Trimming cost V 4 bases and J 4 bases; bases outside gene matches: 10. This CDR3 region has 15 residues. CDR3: CASSEGQATGYEQYV. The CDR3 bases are TGCGCCAGCAGCGAGGGACAGGCGACAGGATACGAGCAGTACGTC.

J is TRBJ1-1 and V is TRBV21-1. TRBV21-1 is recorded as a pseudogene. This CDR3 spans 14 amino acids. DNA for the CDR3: TGTGCCAGCAGCACGGCCGGGAAGAACACTGAAGCTTTCTTT. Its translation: CASSTAGKNTEAFF.